This T cell receptor (beta chain) was sequenced in a study of control samples from healthy donors and cancer patients. Produced via immunoSEQ multiplex PCR; TCRdb's table is partial and in-frame only. Of around 68,000 clones listed, approximately 88% were seen once; the top ten hold about 16%. Germline V gene lookup returns CDR1 SGHVS and CDR2 FQNEAQ. V was shortened by 2 bases and J by 5 bases, with 10 bases between the two germline ends. The CDR3 is 14 residues long. This sequence originates from a man aged 50 or older in good health. This chain joins TRBV7-8 and TRBJ2-1; D is undetermined. Material for sequencing was blood. The CDR3 reads CASSLPKTHNEQFF. The CDR3 DNA reads as TGTGCCAGCAGCTTACCTAAAACTCACAATGAGCAGTTCTTC.